These 24 T cell receptor beta chains originate from one sample sequenced in a study of shared clonotypes between healthy human individuals. Sequencing was performed with immunoSEQ multiplex PCR; in TCRdb, only in-frame clones are kept and a portion is missing. Among over a million clones listed, around 76% were seen once. Source material: memory CD4+ T cells sorted from blood. Subset defined: CD45RA-negative fraction. The receptors come from a man between 18 and 35 years old in good health.

Worth noting for this clone: A read error may account for a junction end that differs from germline. The rearrangement joins TRBV10-3 to TRBJ2-7, with 11 nucleotides matching TRBD2. The V gene's germline CDR1 is ENHRY and CDR2 SYGVKD. This CDR3 spans 14 amino acids. The CDR3 loop reads CAVRNGLAGDEQYF. The CDR3 region has the DNA TGTGCCGTCAGGAACGGACTAGCGGGCGACGAGCAGTACTTC.

As regards this clone: This specimen includes other DNA sequences encoding the same CDR3. This chain uses TRBV2 with TRBJ2-2; 7 nucleotides match TRBD1. The trim removed 6 bases at V and 1 base at J, leaving 2 bases unmatched. In germline, CDR1 is SNHLY, CDR2 FYNNEI. CDR3 length equals 14 residues. The CDR3 bases are TGTGCCAGCAGCGACAGGGTGAACACCGGGGAGCTGTTTTTT. It specifies CASSDRVNTGELFF.

The sample holds a few counts of this clone. The genes are TRBV10-1 and TRBJ2-5, with D perhaps matching TRBD1 (6 bases). The V end was cut by 2 bases, the J end by 2 bases, with 12 bases between. CDR1 and CDR2 (germline): WNHNN, SYGVQD (reference sequence). The CDR3 has 15 residues. As DNA, the CDR3 is TGCGCCAGCAGTGAGGGCAGGGGACGGCAAGAGACCCAGTACTTC. Its protein product is CASSEGRGRQETQYF.

The chain recombines TRBV5-1 with TRBJ1-1, with D possibly being TRBD1 (6 bases). Trimming removed 0 bases at V and 7 bases at J, with 16 bases between. The CDR3 is made up of 15 amino acids. Germline CDR1 reads SGHRS; CDR2 reads YFSETQ. CDR3 DNA sequence: TGCGCCAGCAGCTTGGCCTCGACAGGACCCGATGAAGCTTTCTTT. Residues: CASSLASTGPDEAFF.

This chain uses TRBV9 with TRBJ1-2; D unclear. From germline, CDR1 is SGDLS and CDR2 YYNGEE. The V end lost 0 bases, the J end lost 4 bases, and 13 bases lay between the germline ends. The CDR3 is 15 residues long. CDR3 sequence (DNA): TGTGCCAGCAGCGTAGATGGTATTGGAAGCTATGGCTACACCTTC. Protein: CASSVDGIGSYGYTF.

The rearrangement uses TRBV9 and TRBJ2-1; the D is unclear. CDR1 and CDR2 (germline): SGDLS, YYNGEE. Trimming left V 0 bases short and J 0 bases short, with 13 bases between. The CDR3 consists of 17 residues. The CDR3 here is CASSVEGYSSSYNEQFF. Here the CDR3 DNA reads TGTGCCAGCAGCGTAGAAGGCTATAGCAGCTCCTACAATGAGCAGTTCTTC.

The chain employs TRBV10-3 and TRBJ2-1, with TRBD2 matching over 12 bases. The CDR3 is 15 amino acids. Trimming took 4 bases from V and 5 from J; bases not matched to a gene: 3. Germline values: CDR1 ENHRY, CDR2 SYGVKD. For the CDR3, the DNA is TGTGCCATCAGTGGGACTAGCGGGACAAACAATGAGCAGTTCTTC. It translates to CAISGTSGTNNEQFF.

J is TRBJ2-7 and V is TRBV6-5, with 11 bases aligning to TRBD2. The CDR3 consists of 14 residues. Trimming took 6 bases from V and 6 from J; bases not matched to a gene: 7. Germline CDR1 MNHEY, CDR2 SVGAGI. CDR3 nucleotides: TGTGCCAGCAGGACACTAGCGGGAGCATCCGAGCAGTACTTC. Its translation is CASRTLAGASEQYF.

This chain links TRBV29-1 with TRBJ2-5, with 12 bases matching TRBD2. V lost 6 bases, J lost 5 bases, and 13 bases stayed unmatched. The CDR3 extends over 16 amino acids. The germline V gene has CDR1 SQVTM and CDR2 ANQGSEA. The CDR3 sequence is CSVWGSSGRAGETQYF. The CDR3 coding sequence is TGCAGCGTCTGGGGGTCTAGCGGGAGGGCCGGGGAGACCCAGTACTTC.

This clone was seen repeatedly, ten times or more. The J gene is TRBJ2-1, the V gene TRBV18; tentative D call: TRBD2 (5 bases). CDR3 length equals 14 residues. Germline-derived CDR1 and CDR2 are KGHSH and LQKENI. V lost 5 bases and J lost 2, with 10 bases in between. CDR3 in DNA: TGTGCCAGCTCATCTCCGGGAACCTACAATGAGCAGTTCTTC. Its translation is CASSSPGTYNEQFF.

This chain joins TRBV27 and TRBJ1-2, with 7 bases fitting TRBD1. CDR1 is MNHEY and CDR2 is SMNVEV in the germline V gene (reference sequence). With 6 bases clipped from V and 4 bases from J, the junction kept 5 bases outside the gene matches. The CDR3 runs to 13 residues. The CDR3 DNA reads TGTGCCAGCAGCTACAGGGGAGGCTATGGCTACACCTTC. It is translated as CASSYRGGYGYTF.

The chain combines TRBV7-9 with TRBJ2-5; 9 bases map to TRBD1. The junction had 10 bases not matched to a gene; V was cut back by 3 bases and J by 5 bases. This CDR3 has 16 amino acids. Germline CDR1 and CDR2: SEHNR and FQNEAQ (reference sequence). CDR3 coding DNA: TGTGCCAGCAGCTTGACCCCGGGACAGGGCTTCGAGACCCAGTACTTC. Encoded protein: CASSLTPGQGFETQYF.

The chain carries TRBV18 and TRBJ1-5; tentatively, D is TRBD1 (5 bases). V was shortened by 0 bases and J by 2 bases, with 14 bases between the two germline ends. This CDR3 is built from 17 residues. Germline loops: CDR1 KGHSH, CDR2 LQKENI. CDR3 amino acids: CASSPPGGTLGNQPQHF. DNA of the CDR3: TGTGCCAGCTCACCACCGGGGGGGACTTTGGGCAATCAGCCCCAGCATTTT. Supplemented by reference TRBV18 and TRBJ1-5, the full variable domain reads NAGVMQNPRHLVRRRGQEARLRCSPMKGHSHVYWYRQLPEEGLKFMVYLQKENIIDESGMPKERFSAEFPKEGPSILRIQQVVRGDSAAYFCASSPPGGTLGNQPQHFGDGTRLSIL.

This chain connects TRBV6-5 to TRBJ1-3; no definite D call. V was trimmed by 2 bases and J by 0 bases, leaving 11 bases between them. The CDR3 contains 16 residues. CDR1 is MNHEY, CDR2 SVGAGI, per germline. CDR3 loop: CASSYGMSFSGNTIYF. The CDR3 nucleotides read TGTGCCAGCAGTTACGGAATGTCGTTCTCTGGAAACACCATATATTTT.

This CDR3 is CASSLSGLGDTQYF. The CDR3 bases are TGCGCCAGCAGCTTGAGTGGCCTTGGGGATACGCAGTATTTT. V gene TRBV5-1 combines with J gene TRBJ2-3; D is undetermined. Germline V CDR1 and CDR2: SGHRS, YFSETQ. V lost 1 base, J lost 6 bases, and 12 bases lay in between. The CDR3 length is 14 residues.

This clone was recorded once. This rearrangement joins TRBV6-6 to TRBJ2-7, with no clear D. CDR3 length: 12 amino acids. In germline, CDR1 is MNHNY, CDR2 SVGAGI (reference sequence). Between the trimmed V and J ends, which lost 0 bases and 9 bases, there was a span of 9 bases. The CDR3 loop reads CASSYSRNGQYF. The CDR3 DNA is TGTGCCAGCAGTTACTCCAGAAACGGGCAGTACTTC.

V and J are TRBV18 and TRBJ1-2, with TRBD1 identical over 7 bases. The CDR3 has 15 amino acids. The junction had 3 bases not matched to a gene; V was cut back by 0 bases and J by 2 bases. CDR1 is KGHSH, CDR2 LQKENI, per germline. CDR3 sequence: CASSPPEGANYGYTF. The CDR3 nucleotides read TGTGCCAGCTCACCACCGGAGGGGGCCAACTATGGCTACACCTTC.

Turning to this clone: The sample has other DNA sequences that encode this CDR3 too. The chain couples TRBV2 to TRBJ1-3; no firm D call. The CDR3 covers 14 residues. Trimming stripped 6 bases from V and 0 bases from J, with 9 bases between. Per the germline V gene, CDR1 is SNHLY and CDR2 is FYNNEI. The CDR3 spells CASSGPLSGNTIYF. DNA for the CDR3: TGTGCCAGCAGCGGACCGCTCTCTGGAAACACCATATATTTT. Full variable domain (rest looked up from reference TRBV2 and TRBJ1-3): EPEVTQTPSHQVTQMGQEVILRCVPISNHLYFYWYRQILGQKVEFLVSFYNNEISEKSEIFDDQFSVERPDGSNFTLKIRSTKLEDSAMYFCASSGPLSGNTIYFGEGSWLTVV.

J is TRBJ2-7 and V is TRBV6-5; 11 nucleotides align to TRBD2. Trimming at V came to 4 bases and at J to 7 bases, leaving 6 bases not matched to a gene. Germline V gives CDR1 MNHEY, CDR2 SVGAGI. The CDR3 has 14 residues. CDR3 nucleotides: TGTGCCAGCAGTTGGGATAGCGGGAGGGGAGAGCAGTACTTC. The encoded protein is CASSWDSGRGEQYF.

CDR3: CASSQVQNTGELFF. In nucleotides, the CDR3 is TGTGCCAGCTCCCAGGTACAGAACACCGGGGAGCTGTTTTTT. The chain is built from TRBV18 and TRBJ2-2; D is undetermined. The germline gives CDR1 KGHSH, CDR2 LQKENI. V was trimmed by 6 bases and J by 1 base, leaving 9 bases between them. The CDR3 extends over 14 amino acids.

The rearrangement uses TRBV11-2 and TRBJ2-1; D is ambiguous. The CDR3 is 15 residues long. Germline V gives CDR1 SGHAT, CDR2 FQNNGV. V dropped 3 bases and J dropped 0 bases, with 9 bases sitting between them. The chain's CDR3 is CASSFGRSSYNEQFF. CDR3 bases: TGTGCCAGCAGCTTTGGACGGAGCTCCTACAATGAGCAGTTCTTC.

The V and J genes are TRBV28 and TRBJ1-4, with D possibly TRBD1 on 5 matching bases. Trimming pared 8 bases from V and 8 bases from J, leaving 21 bases between. Germline CDR1 is MDHEN and CDR2 is SYDVKM. The CDR3 has 15 residues. CDR3 region: CASATTGTLGEKLFF. CDR3 in DNA: TGTGCCAGCGCCACAACCGGGACCCTTGGAGAAAAACTGTTTTTT.

The chain is built from TRBV13 and TRBJ2-7; D is perhaps TRBD1 or TRBD2 (5 bases each). V was trimmed by 4 bases and J by 3 bases, leaving 16 bases between them. This CDR3 is built from 15 residues. CDR1 PRHDT and CDR2 FYEKMQ come from the germline V gene (reference sequence). The CDR3 spells CASSYTGTRDYEQYF. The CDR3 DNA reads TGTGCCAGCAGCTATACCGGGACGAGAGACTACGAGCAGTACTTC.

V and J are TRBV28 and TRBJ1-4; the D gene is possibly TRBD1 (5 bases). V was shortened by 2 bases and J by 16 bases, with 17 bases between the two germline ends. This CDR3 region has 13 residues. The V gene's germline CDR1 is MDHEN and CDR2 SYDVKM. The CDR3 DNA follows: TGTGCCAGCAGTTTAAAACTTACGGACAAGGGGTTTTTT. This codes for CASSLKLTDKGFF.